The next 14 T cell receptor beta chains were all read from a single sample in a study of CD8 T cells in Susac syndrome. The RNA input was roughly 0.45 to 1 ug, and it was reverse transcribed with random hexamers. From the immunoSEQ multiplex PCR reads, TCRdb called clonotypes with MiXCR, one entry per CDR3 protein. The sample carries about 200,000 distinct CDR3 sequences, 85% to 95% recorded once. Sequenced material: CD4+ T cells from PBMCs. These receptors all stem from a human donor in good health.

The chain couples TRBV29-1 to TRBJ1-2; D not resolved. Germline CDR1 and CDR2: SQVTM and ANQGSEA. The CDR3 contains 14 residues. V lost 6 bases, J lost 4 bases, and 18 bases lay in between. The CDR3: CSVTREGNAYGYTF. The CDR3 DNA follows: TGCAGCGTGACGAGAGAGGGTAACGCCTATGGCTACACCTTC.

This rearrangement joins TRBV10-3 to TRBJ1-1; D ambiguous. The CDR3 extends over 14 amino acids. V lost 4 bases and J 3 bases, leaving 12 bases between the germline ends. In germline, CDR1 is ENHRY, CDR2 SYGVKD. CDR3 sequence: CAISGPPGDTEAFF. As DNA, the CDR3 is TGTGCCATCAGTGGCCCCCCCGGGGACACTGAAGCTTTCTTT.

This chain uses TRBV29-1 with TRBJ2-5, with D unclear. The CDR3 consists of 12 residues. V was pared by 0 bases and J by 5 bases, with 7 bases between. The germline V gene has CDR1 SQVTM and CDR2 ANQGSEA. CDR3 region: CSVEEGYETQYF. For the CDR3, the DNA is TGCAGCGTTGAAGAGGGCTATGAGACCCAGTACTTC.

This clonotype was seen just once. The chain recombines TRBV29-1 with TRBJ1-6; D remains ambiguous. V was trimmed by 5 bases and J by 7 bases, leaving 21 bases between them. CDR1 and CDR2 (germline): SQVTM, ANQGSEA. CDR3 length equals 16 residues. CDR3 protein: CSVIKASRVRNSPLHF. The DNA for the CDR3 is TGCAGCGTTATAAAGGCATCCCGGGTTCGGAATTCACCCCTCCACTTT.

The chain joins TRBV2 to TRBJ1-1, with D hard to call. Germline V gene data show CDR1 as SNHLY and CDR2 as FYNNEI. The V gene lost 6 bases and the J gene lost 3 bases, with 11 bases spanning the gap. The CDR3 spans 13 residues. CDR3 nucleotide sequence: TGTGCCAGCAGGAAATGGGTGGACACTGAAGCTTTCTTT. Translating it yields CASRKWVDTEAFF.

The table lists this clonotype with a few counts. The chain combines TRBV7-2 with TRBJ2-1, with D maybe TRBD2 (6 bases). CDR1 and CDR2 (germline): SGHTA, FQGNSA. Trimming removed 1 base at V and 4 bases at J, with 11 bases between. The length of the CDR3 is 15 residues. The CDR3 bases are TGTGCCAGCAGCTTAGGCCGGGACTCGTACAATGAGCAGTTCTTC. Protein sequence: CASSLGRDSYNEQFF.

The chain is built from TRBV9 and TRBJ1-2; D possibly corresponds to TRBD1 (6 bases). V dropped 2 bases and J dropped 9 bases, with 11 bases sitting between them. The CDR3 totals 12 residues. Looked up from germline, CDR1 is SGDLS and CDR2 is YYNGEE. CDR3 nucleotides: TGTGCCAGCAGCGTCCTAACAGGGAGCTACACCTTC. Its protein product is CASSVLTGSYTF. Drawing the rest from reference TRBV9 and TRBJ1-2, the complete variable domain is DSGVTQTPKHLITATGQRVTLRCSPRSGDLSVYWYQQSLDQGLQFLIQYYNGEERAKGNILERFSAQQFPDLHSELNLSSLELGDSALYFCASSVLTGSYTFGSGTRLTVV.

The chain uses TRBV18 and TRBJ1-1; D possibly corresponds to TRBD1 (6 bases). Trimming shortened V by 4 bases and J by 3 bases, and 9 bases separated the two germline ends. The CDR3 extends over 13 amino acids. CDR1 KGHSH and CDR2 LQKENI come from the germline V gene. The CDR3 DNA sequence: TGTGCCAGCTCACTCAACAGGGACACTGAAGCTTTCTTT. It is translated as CASSLNRDTEAFF.

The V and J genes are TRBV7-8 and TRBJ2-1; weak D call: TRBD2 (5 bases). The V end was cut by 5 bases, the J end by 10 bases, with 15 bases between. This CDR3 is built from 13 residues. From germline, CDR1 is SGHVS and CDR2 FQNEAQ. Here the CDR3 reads CASSSGRSGEQFF. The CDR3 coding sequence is TGTGCCAGCAGCAGCGGACGGTCGGGGGAGCAGTTCTTC.

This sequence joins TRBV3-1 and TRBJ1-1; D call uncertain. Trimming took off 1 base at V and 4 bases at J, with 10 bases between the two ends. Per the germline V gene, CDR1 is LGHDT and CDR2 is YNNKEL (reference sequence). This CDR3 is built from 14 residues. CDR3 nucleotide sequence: TGTGCCAGCAGCCAAGCGCCGGAAATCACTGAAGCTTTCTTT. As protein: CASSQAPEITEAFF.

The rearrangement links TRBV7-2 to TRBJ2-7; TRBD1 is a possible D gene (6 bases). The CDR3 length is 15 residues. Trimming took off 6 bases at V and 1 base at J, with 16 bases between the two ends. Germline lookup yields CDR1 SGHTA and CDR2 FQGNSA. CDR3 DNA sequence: TGTGCCAGCAGTCCCGTTTGGGGGCGGTCCTACGAGCAGTACTTC. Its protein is CASSPVWGRSYEQYF.

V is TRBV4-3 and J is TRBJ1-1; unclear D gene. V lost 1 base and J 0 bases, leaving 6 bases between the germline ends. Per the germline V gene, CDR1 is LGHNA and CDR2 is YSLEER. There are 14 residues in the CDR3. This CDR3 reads CASSQALMNTEAFF. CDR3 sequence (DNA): TGCGCCAGCAGCCAAGCACTCATGAACACTGAAGCTTTCTTT.

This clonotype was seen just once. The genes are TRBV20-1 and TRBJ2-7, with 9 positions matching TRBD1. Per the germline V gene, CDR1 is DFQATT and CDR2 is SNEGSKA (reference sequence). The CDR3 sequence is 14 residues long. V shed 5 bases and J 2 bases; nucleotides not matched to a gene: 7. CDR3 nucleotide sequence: TGCAGTGCTTTCAAGACAGGGGGTACCTACGAGCAGTACTTC. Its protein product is CSAFKTGGTYEQYF.

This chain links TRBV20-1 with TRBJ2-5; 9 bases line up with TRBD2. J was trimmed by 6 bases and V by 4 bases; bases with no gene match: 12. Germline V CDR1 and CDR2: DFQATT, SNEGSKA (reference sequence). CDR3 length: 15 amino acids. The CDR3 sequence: CSAKASGAAGKTQYF. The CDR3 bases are TGCAGTGCTAAAGCTAGCGGGGCGGCGGGGAAGACCCAGTACTTC.